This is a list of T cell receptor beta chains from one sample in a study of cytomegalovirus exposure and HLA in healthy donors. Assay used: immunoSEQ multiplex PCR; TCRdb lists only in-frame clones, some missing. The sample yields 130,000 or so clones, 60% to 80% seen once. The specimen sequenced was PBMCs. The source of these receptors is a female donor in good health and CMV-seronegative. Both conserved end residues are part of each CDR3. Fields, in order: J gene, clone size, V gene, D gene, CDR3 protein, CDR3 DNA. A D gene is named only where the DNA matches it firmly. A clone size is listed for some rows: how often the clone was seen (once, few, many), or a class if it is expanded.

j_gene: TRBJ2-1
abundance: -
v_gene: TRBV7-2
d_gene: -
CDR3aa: CATSWGGLTYNEQFF
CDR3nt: TGTGCCACCAGCTGGGGCGGCCTAACTTACAATGAGCAGTTCTTC

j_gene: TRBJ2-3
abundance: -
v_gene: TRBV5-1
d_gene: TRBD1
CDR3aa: CASSLDTGADTQYF
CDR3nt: TGCGCCAGCAGCTTGGATACAGGGGCAGATACGCAGTATTTT

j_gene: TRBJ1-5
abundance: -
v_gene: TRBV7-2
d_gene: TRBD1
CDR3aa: CASTVGGGDQPQHF
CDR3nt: TGTGCCAGCACCGTCGGAGGGGGCGATCAGCCCCAGCATTTT

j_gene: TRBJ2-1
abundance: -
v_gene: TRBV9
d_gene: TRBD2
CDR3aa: CASSVVAGGTDEQFF
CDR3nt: TGTGCCAGCAGCGTAGTAGCGGGGGGGACCGATGAGCAGTTCTTC

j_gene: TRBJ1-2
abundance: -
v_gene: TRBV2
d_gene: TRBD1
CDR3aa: CASTGGTGDIYYGYTF
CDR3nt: TGTGCCAGCACTGGCGGGACAGGGGACATTTACTATGGCTACACCTTC

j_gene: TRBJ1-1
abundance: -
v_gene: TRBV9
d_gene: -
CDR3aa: CASSAEVTAEAFF
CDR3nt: TGTGCCAGCAGCGCCGAGGTAACGGCTGAAGCTTTCTTT

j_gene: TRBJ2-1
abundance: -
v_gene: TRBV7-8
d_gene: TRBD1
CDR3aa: CASSLSRDRANEQFF
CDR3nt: TGTGCCAGCAGCTTATCCCGCGACAGGGCGAATGAGCAGTTCTTC

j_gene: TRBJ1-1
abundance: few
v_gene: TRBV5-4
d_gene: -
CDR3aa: CASSLVSNTEAFF
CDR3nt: TGTGCCAGCAGCTTGGTCTCGAACACTGAAGCTTTCTTT

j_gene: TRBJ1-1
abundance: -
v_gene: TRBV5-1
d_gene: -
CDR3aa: CASSLGLGPEAFF
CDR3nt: TGCGCCAGCAGCCTCGGTCTGGGCCCTGAAGCTTTCTTT

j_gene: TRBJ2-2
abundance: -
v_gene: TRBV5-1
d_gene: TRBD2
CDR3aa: CASSFLAGGDTGELFF
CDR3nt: TGCGCCAGCAGCTTTCTAGCGGGAGGTGACACCGGGGAGCTGTTTTTT

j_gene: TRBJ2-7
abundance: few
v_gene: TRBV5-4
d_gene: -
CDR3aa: CASSFGDMSSYEQYF
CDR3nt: TGTGCCAGCAGCTTTGGGGACATGAGCTCCTACGAGCAGTACTTC

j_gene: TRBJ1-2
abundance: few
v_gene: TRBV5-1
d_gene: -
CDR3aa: CASSLDGQKNYGYTF
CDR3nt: TGCGCCAGCAGCTTGGATGGACAGAAGAACTATGGCTACACCTTC

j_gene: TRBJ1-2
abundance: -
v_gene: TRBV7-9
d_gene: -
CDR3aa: CASSLWAEDFYGYTF
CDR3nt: TGTGCCAGCAGCTTATGGGCAGAAGATTTCTATGGCTACACCTTC

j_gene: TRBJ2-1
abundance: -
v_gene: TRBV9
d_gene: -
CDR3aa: CASSPWASGIRIVFF
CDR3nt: -

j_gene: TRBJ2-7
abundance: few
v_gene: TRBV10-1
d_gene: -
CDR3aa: CASSEGGGQYF
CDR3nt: TGCGCCAGCAGTGAGGGCGGCGGGCAGTACTTC